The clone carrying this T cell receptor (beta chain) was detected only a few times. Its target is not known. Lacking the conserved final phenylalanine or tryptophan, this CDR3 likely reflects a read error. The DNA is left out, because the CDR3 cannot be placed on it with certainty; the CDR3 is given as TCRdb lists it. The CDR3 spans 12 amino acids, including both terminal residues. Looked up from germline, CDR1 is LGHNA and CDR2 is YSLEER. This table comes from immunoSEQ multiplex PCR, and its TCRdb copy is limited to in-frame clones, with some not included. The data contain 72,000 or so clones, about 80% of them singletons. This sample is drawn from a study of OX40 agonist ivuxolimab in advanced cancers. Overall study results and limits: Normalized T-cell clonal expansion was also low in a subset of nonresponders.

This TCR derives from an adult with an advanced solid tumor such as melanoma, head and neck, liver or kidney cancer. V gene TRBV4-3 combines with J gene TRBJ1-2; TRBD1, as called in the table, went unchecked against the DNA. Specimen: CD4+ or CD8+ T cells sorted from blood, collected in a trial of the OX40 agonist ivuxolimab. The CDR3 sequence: CASSQEETGRFT.